Sequencing of this TCR beta chain was carried out in a study of control samples from healthy donors and cancer patients. The data were produced by immunoSEQ multiplex PCR, yet TCRdb's version contains in-frame clones alone and is incomplete. The sample shows about 160,000 clones, roughly 94% of them seen only once. V lost 5 bases, J lost 8 bases, and 21 bases lay in between. There are 16 residues in the CDR3. Germline V gene sequence: CDR1 LNHDA, CDR2 SQIVND (reference sequence). The material sequenced was blood. The receptor's source is a woman between 35 and 50 years old in good health. V and J are TRBV19 and TRBJ1-4; perhaps TRBD1 as D (5 bases). Here the CDR3 DNA reads TGTGCCAGTAGTTCAGCCGGGACGGGGCAGTGGGAAAAACTGTTTTTT. It yields the protein CASSSAGTGQWEKLFF.